This entry concerns a single T cell receptor beta chain. Its antigen is unknown. Nominal health characterized the donors when sampled, though unrecorded immune exposures were likely. The data were taken from a study of cytomegalovirus exposure and HLA in healthy donors. The study, taken as a whole, reports: In a later analysis, the majority of CMV-associated beta chains seemingly showed HLA restriction.

Amplification used 60 Vbeta primers and 13 Jbeta primers. Produced via immunoSEQ multiplex PCR; TCRdb's table is partial and in-frame only. The sample lists about 210,000 clones; 78% were seen once. The CDR3 is 19 residues long. CDR1 and CDR2 from the germline V gene are SGHTA and FQGTGA. Trimming left V 1 base short and J 2 bases short, with 18 bases between. The clonotype was recovered from a boy aged 5-17 years in good health and CMV-seronegative. V is TRBV7-3 and J is TRBJ2-6, with D possibly matching TRBD2 (5 bases). The specimen was PBMCs. The CDR3 DNA reads TGTGCCAGCAGCTTAAGGGCGGGTGTAAGCTCGCCTGGGGCCAACGTCCTGACTTTC. It specifies CASSLRAGVSSPGANVLTF.